This TCR beta chain was identified during a study of identical twins. This clonotype was counted only a few times. The cDNA had a unique molecular identifier and a template-switch universal primer site. TCRdb itself ran the 5' RACE reads through MiXCR, one entry per CDR3 protein. The top ten hold 0.8% to 1% of the sample, which has 400,000 to 500,000 distinct CDR3 sequences, around 15% seen once. This same sample was also part of a study on yellow fever vaccine responses in identical twins.

The material sequenced was CD4+ T cells sorted from blood. The receptor was derived from a woman aged 18-29 years in good health.

CDR3 bases: TGTGCCAGCCTCCATCGAGGTTTAGAGCAGTACTTC. Protein product: CASLHRGLEQYF. This rearrangement joins TRBV28 to TRBJ2-7; the D is unclear. Germline-derived CDR1 and CDR2 are MDHEN and SYDVKM. There are 12 residues in the CDR3. The V end was cut by 8 bases, the J end by 7 bases, with 15 bases between.